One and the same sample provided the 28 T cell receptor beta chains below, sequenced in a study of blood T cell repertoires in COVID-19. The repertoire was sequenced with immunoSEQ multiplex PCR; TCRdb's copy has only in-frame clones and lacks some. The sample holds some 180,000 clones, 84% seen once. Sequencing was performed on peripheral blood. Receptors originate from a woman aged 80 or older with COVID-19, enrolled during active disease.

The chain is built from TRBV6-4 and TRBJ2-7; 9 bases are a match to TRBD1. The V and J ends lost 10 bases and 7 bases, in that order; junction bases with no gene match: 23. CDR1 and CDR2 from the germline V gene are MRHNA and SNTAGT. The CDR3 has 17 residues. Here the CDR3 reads CAKKGPGQGKIAWEQYF. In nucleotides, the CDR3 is TGTGCCAAAAAGGGGCCGGGACAGGGCAAAATTGCGTGGGAGCAGTACTTC.

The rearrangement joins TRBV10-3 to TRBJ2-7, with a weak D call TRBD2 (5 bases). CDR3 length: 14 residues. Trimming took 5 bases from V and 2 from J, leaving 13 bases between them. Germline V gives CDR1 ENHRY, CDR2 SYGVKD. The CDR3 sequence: CAISSAGVPYEQYF. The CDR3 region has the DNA TGTGCCATCAGTTCCGCCGGGGTACCCTACGAGCAGTACTTC.

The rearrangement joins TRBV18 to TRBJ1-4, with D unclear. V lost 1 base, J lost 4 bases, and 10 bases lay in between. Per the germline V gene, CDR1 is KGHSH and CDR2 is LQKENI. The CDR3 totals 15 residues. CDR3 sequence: CASSPRSKLNEKLFF. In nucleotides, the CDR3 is TGTGCCAGCTCACCACGGTCGAAACTTAATGAAAAACTGTTTTTT.

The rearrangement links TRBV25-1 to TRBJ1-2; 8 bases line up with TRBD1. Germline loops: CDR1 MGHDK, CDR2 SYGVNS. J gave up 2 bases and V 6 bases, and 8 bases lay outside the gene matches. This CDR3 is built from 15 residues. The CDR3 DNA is TGTGCCAGCAGAGGCCCGGACAGGGAAAACTATGGCTACACCTTC. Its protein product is CASRGPDRENYGYTF.

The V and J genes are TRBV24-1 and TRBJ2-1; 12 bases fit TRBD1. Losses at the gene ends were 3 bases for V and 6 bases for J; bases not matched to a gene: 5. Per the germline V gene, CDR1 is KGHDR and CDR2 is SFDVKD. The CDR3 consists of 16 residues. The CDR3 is CATSDAGQGAVNEQFF. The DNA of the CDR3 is TGTGCCACCAGTGATGCGGGACAGGGGGCGGTCAATGAGCAGTTCTTC.

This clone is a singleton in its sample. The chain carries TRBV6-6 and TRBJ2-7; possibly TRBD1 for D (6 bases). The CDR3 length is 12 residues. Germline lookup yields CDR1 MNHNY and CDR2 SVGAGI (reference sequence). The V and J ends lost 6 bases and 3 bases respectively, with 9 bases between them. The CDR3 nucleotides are TGTGCCAGCAGCTCAGGGGTCTACGAGCAGTACTTC. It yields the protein CASSSGVYEQYF.

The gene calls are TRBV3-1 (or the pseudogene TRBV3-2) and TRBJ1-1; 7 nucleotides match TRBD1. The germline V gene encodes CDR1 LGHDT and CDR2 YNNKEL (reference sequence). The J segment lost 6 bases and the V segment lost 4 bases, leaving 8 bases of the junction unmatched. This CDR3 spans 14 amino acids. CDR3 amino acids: CASSLVEGAAEAFF. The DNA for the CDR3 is TGTGCCAGCAGCCTGGTGGAGGGGGCCGCTGAAGCTTTCTTT.

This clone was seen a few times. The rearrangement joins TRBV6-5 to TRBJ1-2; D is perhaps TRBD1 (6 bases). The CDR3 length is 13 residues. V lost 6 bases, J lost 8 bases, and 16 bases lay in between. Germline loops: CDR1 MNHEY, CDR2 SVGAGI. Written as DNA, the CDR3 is TGTGCCAGCAGCATTCCAGGGGAGGGAGGCTACACCTTC. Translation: CASSIPGEGGYTF.

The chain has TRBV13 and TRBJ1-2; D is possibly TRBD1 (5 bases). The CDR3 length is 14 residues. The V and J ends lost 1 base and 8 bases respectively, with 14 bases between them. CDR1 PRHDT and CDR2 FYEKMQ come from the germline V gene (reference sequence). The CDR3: CASSLDGALRGYTF. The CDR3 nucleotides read TGTGCCAGCAGCTTAGATGGGGCTCTTAGGGGCTACACCTTC.

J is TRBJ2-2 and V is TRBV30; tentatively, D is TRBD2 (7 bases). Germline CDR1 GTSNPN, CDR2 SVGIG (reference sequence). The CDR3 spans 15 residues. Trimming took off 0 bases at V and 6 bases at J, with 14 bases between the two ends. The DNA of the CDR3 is TGTGCCTGGAGTGTTGGGGGGGCCGGGGCCGGGGAGCTGTTTTTT. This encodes CAWSVGGAGAGELFF.

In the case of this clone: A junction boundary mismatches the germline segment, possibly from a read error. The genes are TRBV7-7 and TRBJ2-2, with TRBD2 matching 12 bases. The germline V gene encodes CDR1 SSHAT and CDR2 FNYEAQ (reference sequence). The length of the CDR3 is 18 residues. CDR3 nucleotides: TGTGCTAGCAGCTTTTATGCTAGCGGGGGGGTGCACACCGGGGAGCTGTTTTTT. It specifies CASSFYASGGVHTGELFF.

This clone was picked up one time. CDR3 amino acids: CASSKTMGRPNTGELFF. CDR3 in DNA: TGTGCCAGCAGCAAAACAATGGGCAGACCGAACACCGGGGAGCTGTTTTTT. The chain is built from TRBV21-1 and TRBJ2-2; TRBD1 is the table's D call, not checked against the DNA. TRBV21-1 is described as a pseudogene. The CDR3 has 17 amino acids.

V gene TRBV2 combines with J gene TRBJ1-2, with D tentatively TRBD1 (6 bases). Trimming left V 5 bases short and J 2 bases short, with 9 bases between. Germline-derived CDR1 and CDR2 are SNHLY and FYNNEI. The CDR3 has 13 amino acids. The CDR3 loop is CASSSQGNYGYTF. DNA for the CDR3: TGTGCCAGCAGTTCACAGGGAAACTATGGCTACACCTTC.

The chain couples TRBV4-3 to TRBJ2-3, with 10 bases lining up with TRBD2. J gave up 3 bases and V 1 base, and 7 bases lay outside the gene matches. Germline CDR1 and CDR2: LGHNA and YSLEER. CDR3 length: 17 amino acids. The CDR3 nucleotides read TGCGCCAGCAGCCAAGGAAGCGGGGGGGCAGTGACAGATACGCAGTATTTT. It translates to CASSQGSGGAVTDTQYF.

The DNA of the CDR3 is TGTGCCAGCAAACACACAAGTACAGACTCCTACAATGAGCAGTTCTTC. As protein: CASKHTSTDSYNEQFF. The gene calls are TRBV27 and TRBJ2-1; the D is unclear. CDR3 size: 16 residues. CDR1 is MNHEY, CDR2 SMNVEV, per germline (reference sequence). V lost 7 bases and J lost 0, with 16 bases in between.

CDR3: CASRQDRPNEQYF. The CDR3 DNA follows: TGTGCCAGCAGACAGGACAGGCCAAACGAGCAGTACTTC. This chain connects TRBV2 to TRBJ2-7; 7 bases map to TRBD1. The CDR3 consists of 13 residues. The germline V gene encodes CDR1 SNHLY and CDR2 FYNNEI. Trimming removed 6 bases from V and 5 bases from J; junction bases left unmatched: 7.

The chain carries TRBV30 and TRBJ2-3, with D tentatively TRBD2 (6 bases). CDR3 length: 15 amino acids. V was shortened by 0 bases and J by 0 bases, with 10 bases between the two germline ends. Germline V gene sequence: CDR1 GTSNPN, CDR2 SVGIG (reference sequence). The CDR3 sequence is CAWSVLAGSTDTQYF. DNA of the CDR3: TGTGCCTGGAGTGTACTGGCGGGGAGCACAGATACGCAGTATTTT.

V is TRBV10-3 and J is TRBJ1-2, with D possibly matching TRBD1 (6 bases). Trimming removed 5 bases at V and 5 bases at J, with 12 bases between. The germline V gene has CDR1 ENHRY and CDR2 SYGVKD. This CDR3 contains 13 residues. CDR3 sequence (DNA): TGTGCCATCAGTCAACCAGGGGATTATGGCTACACCTTC. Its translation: CAISQPGDYGYTF.

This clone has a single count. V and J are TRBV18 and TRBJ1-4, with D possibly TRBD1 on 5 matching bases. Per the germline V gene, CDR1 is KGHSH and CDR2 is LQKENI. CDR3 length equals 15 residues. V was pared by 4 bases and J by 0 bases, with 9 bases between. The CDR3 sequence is CASSRGTSTNEKLFF. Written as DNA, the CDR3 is TGTGCCAGCTCACGGGGCACCTCAACTAATGAAAAACTGTTTTTT.

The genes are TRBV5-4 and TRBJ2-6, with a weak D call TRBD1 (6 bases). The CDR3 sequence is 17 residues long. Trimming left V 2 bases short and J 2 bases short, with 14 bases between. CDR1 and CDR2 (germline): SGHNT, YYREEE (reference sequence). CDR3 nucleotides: TGTGCCAGCAGCTTACAGGGCTTCAGGCCTGGGGCCAACGTCCTGACTTTC. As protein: CASSLQGFRPGANVLTF.

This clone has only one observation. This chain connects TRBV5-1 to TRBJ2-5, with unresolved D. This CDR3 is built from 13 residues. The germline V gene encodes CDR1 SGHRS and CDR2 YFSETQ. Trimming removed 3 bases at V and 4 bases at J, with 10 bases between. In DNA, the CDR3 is TGCGCCAGCAGCTCTAGGCTGGCAGAGACCCAGTACTTC. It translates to CASSSRLAETQYF.

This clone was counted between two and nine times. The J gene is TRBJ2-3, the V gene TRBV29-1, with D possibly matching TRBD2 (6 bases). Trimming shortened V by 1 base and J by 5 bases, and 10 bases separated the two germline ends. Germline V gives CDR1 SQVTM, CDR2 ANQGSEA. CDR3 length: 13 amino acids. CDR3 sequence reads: CSVEARGLDTQYF. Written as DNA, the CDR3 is TGCAGCGTTGAAGCCCGGGGACTAGATACGCAGTATTTT.

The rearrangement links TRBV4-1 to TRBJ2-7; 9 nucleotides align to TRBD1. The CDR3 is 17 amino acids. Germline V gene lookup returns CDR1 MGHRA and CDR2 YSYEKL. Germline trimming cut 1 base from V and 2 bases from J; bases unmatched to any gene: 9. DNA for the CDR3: TGCGCCAGCAGCCAAGCAACAGGGGGCTTTTTCCCCTACGAGCAGTACTTC. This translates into CASSQATGGFFPYEQYF.

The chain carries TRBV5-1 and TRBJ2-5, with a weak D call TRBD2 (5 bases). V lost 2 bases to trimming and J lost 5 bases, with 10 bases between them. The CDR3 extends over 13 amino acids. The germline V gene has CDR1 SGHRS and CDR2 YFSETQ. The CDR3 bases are TGCGCCAGCAGCTTTCTCCCGGGGGAGACCCAGTACTTC. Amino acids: CASSFLPGETQYF. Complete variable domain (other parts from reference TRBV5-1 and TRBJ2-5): KAGVTQTPRYLIKTRGQQVTLSCSPISGHRSVSWYQQTPGQGLQFLFEYFSETQRNKGNFPGRFSGRQFSNSRSEMNVSTLELGDSALYLCASSFLPGETQYFGPGTRLLVL.

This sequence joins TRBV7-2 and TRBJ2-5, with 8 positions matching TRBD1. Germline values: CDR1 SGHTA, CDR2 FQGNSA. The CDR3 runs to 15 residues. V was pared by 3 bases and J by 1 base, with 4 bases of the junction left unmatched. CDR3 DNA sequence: TGTGCCAGCAGCTTGACAGGGGTGGGCCAAGAGACCCAGTACTTC. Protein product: CASSLTGVGQETQYF.

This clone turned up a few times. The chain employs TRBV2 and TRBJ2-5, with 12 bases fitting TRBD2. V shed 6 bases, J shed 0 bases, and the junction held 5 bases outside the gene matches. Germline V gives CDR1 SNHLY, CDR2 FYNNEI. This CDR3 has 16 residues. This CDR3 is CASRLTSGGNQETQYF. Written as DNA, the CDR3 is TGTGCCAGCAGACTAACTAGCGGGGGGAACCAAGAGACCCAGTACTTC.

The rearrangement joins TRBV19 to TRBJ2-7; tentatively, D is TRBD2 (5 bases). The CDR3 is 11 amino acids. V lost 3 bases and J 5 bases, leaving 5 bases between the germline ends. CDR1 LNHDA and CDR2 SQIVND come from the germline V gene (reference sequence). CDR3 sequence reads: CASSIGNEQYF. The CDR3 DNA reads TGTGCCAGTAGTATCGGGAACGAGCAGTACTTC.

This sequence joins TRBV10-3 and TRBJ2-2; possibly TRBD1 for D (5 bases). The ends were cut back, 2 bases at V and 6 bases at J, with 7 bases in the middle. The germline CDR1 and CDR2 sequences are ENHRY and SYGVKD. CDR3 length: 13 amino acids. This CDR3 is CAISERGSGELFF. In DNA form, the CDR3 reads TGTGCCATCAGTGAGAGGGGCTCCGGGGAGCTGTTTTTT.